This T cell receptor (beta chain) came from a study of regulatory T cells in long-lasting Graves disease. Arm-PCR of CDR3 regions and iRepertoire HTBI primers were the basis on which TCR beta libraries were built. TCRdb redid the calling of the multiplex PCR reads with MiXCR, one entry per CDR3 protein. The table shows just over 600,000 distinct CDR3 sequences, with less than 20% occurring only once. This clonotype was observed a few times. Trimming removed 7 bases from V and 1 base from J, with 12 bases in between. The CDR3 totals 13 residues. CDR1 and CDR2 from the germline V gene are SQVTM and ANQGSEA. Time point defined: newly diagnosed GD, antithyroid drugs for less than 3 months. The TCR library was made from RNA that had been extracted from PBMCs in TRIzol. These data were also filed under a second study, of T cells in Graves' hyperthyroidism and ophthalmopathy. That paper notes: Disease duration under 2 months; hyperthyroidism patients were aged 18 to 65. Uncontrolled infections, other autoimmune diseases, pregnancy or lactation led to exclusion of patients. By a 13 V-J model, ophthalmopathy was set apart from stable hyperthyroidism.

V usage is TRBV29-1 and J usage is TRBJ2-3; D is undetermined. This clonotype was obtained from a woman in her 30s with Graves disease. The material was peripheral blood mononuclear cells (PBMCs), obtained at new diagnosis, from a patient treated with antithyroid drugs. The CDR3 DNA is TGCAGCGCCATACTCAAAGGCACAGATACGCAGTATTTT. Its protein product is CSAILKGTDTQYF.